Below are 10 T cell receptor beta chains sequenced from a single sample in a study of cytomegalovirus exposure and HLA in healthy donors. Use of 60 Vbeta and 13 Jbeta primers characterized the PCR. Measured with immunoSEQ multiplex PCR; TCRdb has only the in-frame clones, and not every one. Listed are about 77,000 clones; roughly 13% falls within the top ten. The sample taken for sequencing was PBMCs. The receptors here all came from a man in his fifties or sixties in good health and CMV-seropositive.

The V call is TRBV15, the J call TRBJ2-3, with 7 bases aligning to TRBD2. In germline, CDR1 is LNHNV, CDR2 YYDKDF (reference sequence). The CDR3 spans 14 residues. V was clipped by 4 bases and J by 4 bases; unmatched bases: 5. CDR3 nucleotide sequence: TGTGCCACCAGCAAAGGGCTAGCGGCAGATACGCAGTATTTT. This codes for CATSKGLAADTQYF.

V and J are TRBV4-1 and TRBJ1-5, with 7 bases lining up with TRBD1. Looked up from germline, CDR1 is MGHRA and CDR2 is YSYEKL. The CDR3 spans 13 residues. The J segment lost 8 bases and the V segment lost 2 bases, leaving 3 bases of the junction unmatched. The CDR3 is CASSQFQGEPQHF. The CDR3 DNA reads as TGCGCCAGCAGCCAATTTCAGGGGGAGCCCCAGCATTTT.

V gene TRBV7-9 combines with J gene TRBJ2-7; possibly TRBD1 for D (6 bases). The CDR3 extends over 13 amino acids. Looked up from germline, CDR1 is SEHNR and CDR2 is FQNEAQ (reference sequence). V lost 8 bases to trimming and J lost 1 base, with 12 bases between them. CDR3 region: CASARGGSYEQYV. In DNA form, the CDR3 reads TGTGCCAGCGCCAGAGGGGGTTCCTACGAGCAGTACGTC.

V gene TRBV9 combines with J gene TRBJ2-1, with TRBD1 matching 8 bases. The V gene end was trimmed by 2 bases and the J gene end by 7 bases; junction bases not matched to a gene: 8. Germline assignment: CDR1 SGDLS and CDR2 YYNGEE. The length of the CDR3 is 15 residues. CDR3 nucleotides: TGTGCCAGCAGCGTCCAGGGGGCGAGAATGAATGAGCAGTTCTTC. This sequence encodes CASSVQGARMNEQFF.

This chain connects TRBV6-1 to TRBJ1-1; 7 bases fit TRBD1. The germline V gene encodes CDR1 MNHNS and CDR2 SASEGT. CDR3 length equals 13 residues. V gave up 8 bases and J gave up 4 bases; unmatched junction bases: 7. CDR3 sequence reads: CASHRGLATEAFF. In nucleotides, the CDR3 is TGTGCCAGCCACAGGGGACTGGCCACTGAAGCTTTCTTT.

The chain uses TRBV6-5 and TRBJ2-5; D possibly corresponds to TRBD2 (6 bases). V was shortened by 3 bases and J by 5 bases, with 16 bases between the two germline ends. The CDR3 runs to 15 residues. CDR1 and CDR2 (germline): MNHEY, SVGAGI. CDR3 bases: TGTGCCAGCAGTTATCGTACGGCAGGAGGGGAGACCCAGTACTTC. It translates to CASSYRTAGGETQYF.

The chain couples TRBV10-3 to TRBJ2-1; TRBD2 matches 9 bases. The CDR3 sequence is 14 residues long. Trimming took 5 bases from V and 5 from J; bases not matched to a gene: 4. CDR1 and CDR2 from the germline V gene are ENHRY and SYGVKD. CDR3 residues: CAISSGGQNNEQFF. CDR3 DNA sequence: TGTGCCATCAGTAGCGGGGGGCAGAACAATGAGCAGTTCTTC.

The chain has TRBV4-1 and TRBJ2-3, with 7 bases identical to TRBD2. Trimming removed 4 bases from V and 5 bases from J; junction bases left unmatched: 12. Germline V gene data show CDR1 as MGHRA and CDR2 as YSYEKL. This CDR3 spans 16 amino acids. CDR3 amino acids: CASSPFTAGLQDTQYF. In DNA form, the CDR3 reads TGCGCCAGCAGCCCCTTTACAGCGGGACTTCAAGATACGCAGTATTTT.

The chain recombines TRBV18 with TRBJ2-3, with a weak D call TRBD1 (5 bases). Germline CDR1 is KGHSH and CDR2 is LQKENI. The ends were cut back, 2 bases at V and 2 bases at J, with 8 bases in the middle. This CDR3 is 14 amino acids long. The chain's CDR3 is CASSPRGITDTQYF. The DNA for the CDR3 is TGTGCCAGCTCACCAAGGGGAATCACAGATACGCAGTATTTT.

Here the CDR3 reads CASSLTGAGGYTF. For the CDR3, the DNA is TGTGCCAGCAGCTTGACAGGGGCGGGGGGCTACACCTTC. V gene TRBV5-6 combines with J gene TRBJ1-2; 7 nucleotides match TRBD1. The CDR3 length is 13 residues. Germline CDR1 and CDR2: SGHDT and YYEEEE. The V gene end was trimmed by 1 base and the J gene end by 8 bases; junction bases not matched to a gene: 5.